This entry lists 19 T cell receptor beta chains sequenced from one sample in a study of blood T cell repertoires in COVID-19. Only in-frame clones appear in the TCRdb table, and some are missing; sequencing was by immunoSEQ multiplex PCR. Of 95,000 to 150,000 clones in the sample, roughly 79% were seen once. Specimen: peripheral blood. These receptors came from a man aged 70 or older with acute or convalescent COVID-19.

V gene TRBV9 combines with J gene TRBJ1-2; TRBD1 aligns across 9 bases. The CDR3 length is 14 residues. CDR1 is SGDLS, CDR2 YYNGEE, per germline. The V segment lost 4 bases and the J segment 0 bases; nucleotides outside the gene matches: 1. Here the CDR3 reads CASSRDRANYGYTF. The CDR3 DNA reads TGTGCCAGCAGCAGGGACAGGGCTAACTATGGCTACACCTTC. The full variable domain, rest sourced from reference TRBV9 and TRBJ1-2, is DSGVTQTPKHLITATGQRVTLRCSPRSGDLSVYWYQQSLDQGLQFLIQYYNGEERAKGNILERFSAQQFPDLHSELNLSSLELGDSALYFCASSRDRANYGYTFGSGTRLTVV.

This clone was observed a handful of times. The chain joins TRBV7-9 to TRBJ1-2; perhaps TRBD1 as D (5 bases). Trimming stripped 1 base from V and 2 bases from J, with 5 bases between. Germline V gene sequence: CDR1 SEHNR, CDR2 FQNEAQ (reference sequence). This CDR3 comprises 13 residues. Written as DNA, the CDR3 is TGTGCCAGCAGCTTAGGACAGAACTATGGCTACACCTTC. Protein sequence: CASSLGQNYGYTF.

V gene TRBV6-2 or TRBV6-3 combines with J gene TRBJ2-1; 9 bases map to TRBD1. The length of the CDR3 is 15 residues. Germline loops: CDR1 MNHEY, CDR2 SVGEGT. The trim removed 2 bases at V and 8 bases at J, leaving 7 bases unmatched. In DNA form, the CDR3 reads TGTGCCAGCAGTTACCCTGGACAGGGGAGCTATGAGCAGTTCTTC. It translates to CASSYPGQGSYEQFF.

The chain links TRBV7-2 to TRBJ2-7; 8 bases line up with TRBD1. The CDR3 sequence is 17 residues long. Per germline, CDR1 SGHTA and CDR2 FQGNSA. Germline trimming cut 2 bases from V and 4 bases from J; bases unmatched to any gene: 13. CDR3 nucleotides: TGTGCCAGCAGCTTAAGATCAGGGGGCAGGGATCCATACGAGCAGTACTTC. It encodes CASSLRSGGRDPYEQYF.

The chain joins TRBV10-3 to TRBJ1-1, with no clear D. V was trimmed by 11 bases and J by 3 bases, leaving 16 bases between them. CDR1 and CDR2 from the germline V gene are ENHRY and SYGVKD. This CDR3 comprises 13 residues. This CDR3 reads CAVKNERDTEAFF. The CDR3 DNA is TGTGCCGTCAAAAATGAGAGGGACACTGAAGCTTTCTTT.

The chain combines TRBV3-1 (or the pseudogene TRBV3-2) with TRBJ2-7; D gene uncertain. The CDR3 totals 13 residues. V was pared by 1 base and J by 1 base, with 5 bases between. CDR1 LGHDT and CDR2 YNNKEL come from the germline V gene (reference sequence). The CDR3 is CASSQVESYEQYF. CDR3 DNA: TGTGCCAGCAGCCAAGTGGAGTCCTACGAGCAGTACTTC.

J is TRBJ1-5 and V is TRBV3-1 (or the pseudogene TRBV3-2); TRBD1 matches at 7 bases. The CDR3 has 15 amino acids. Germline CDR1 is LGHDT and CDR2 is YNNKEL (reference sequence). Unmatched junction bases numbered 6, after V lost 4 bases and J lost 3 bases. The CDR3 reads CASSPGQANNQPQHF. The CDR3 bases are TGTGCCAGCAGCCCCGGACAGGCAAACAATCAGCCCCAGCATTTT.

V and J are TRBV3-1 (or the pseudogene TRBV3-2) and TRBJ2-5, with D possibly TRBD1 on 6 matching bases. From germline, CDR1 is LGHDT and CDR2 YNNKEL (reference sequence). Trimming cost V 5 bases and J 2 bases, with 12 bases left between them. The CDR3 covers 14 residues. The CDR3, as DNA: TGTGCCAGCAGCTCTAAGACAGGACAAGAGACCCAGTACTTC. Its protein product is CASSSKTGQETQYF.

V is TRBV7-6 and J is TRBJ2-5; unclear D gene. The V end was cut by 0 bases, the J end by 4 bases, with 9 bases between. The CDR3 runs to 14 residues. From germline, CDR1 is SGHVS and CDR2 FNYEAQ. DNA for the CDR3: TGTGCCAGCAGCTTAGCTTCAGGTTCAGAGACCCAGTACTTC. Translating gives CASSLASGSETQYF.

CDR3 DNA sequence: TGTGCCAGTAGAGAAGCTCCGGGATCAACATGGCTGTACACCTTC. As protein: CASREAPGSTWLYTF. The V call is TRBV19, the J call TRBJ1-2; D gene ambiguous. Germline CDR1 and CDR2: LNHDA and SQIVND (reference sequence). The ends were cut back, 6 bases at V and 11 bases at J, with 25 bases in the middle. This CDR3 is 15 amino acids long.

V usage is TRBV4-3 and J usage is TRBJ2-1; 8 bases are shared with TRBD2. The CDR3 is 17 amino acids. V gave up 0 bases and J gave up 4 bases; unmatched junction bases: 8. CDR1 is LGHNA, CDR2 YSLEER, per germline. CDR3 sequence: CASSQDPRGGLYNEQFF. CDR3 DNA sequence: TGCGCCAGCAGCCAAGATCCCCGGGGGGGCCTTTACAATGAGCAGTTCTTC.

V gene TRBV30 combines with J gene TRBJ2-3; 11 bases map to TRBD2. V was clipped by 0 bases and J by 2 bases; unmatched bases: 10. Germline assignment: CDR1 GTSNPN and CDR2 SVGIG (reference sequence). This CDR3 has 18 amino acids. In DNA form, the CDR3 reads TGTGCCTGGAGTGTCGGCACTAGCGGGGGATACCTCACAGATACGCAGTATTTT. Protein sequence: CAWSVGTSGGYLTDTQYF.

This rearrangement joins TRBV29-1 to TRBJ2-1; 9 positions match TRBD1. J was trimmed by 0 bases and V by 5 bases; bases with no gene match: 8. CDR3 length: 16 residues. Germline loops: CDR1 SQVTM, CDR2 ANQGSEA. For the CDR3, the DNA is TGCAGCGTTCCCGGGACAGGGTCAAGCTCCTACAATGAGCAGTTCTTC. Residues: CSVPGTGSSSYNEQFF.

This clone was seen a few times. The CDR3 nucleotides read TGTGCCAGCAGCCAAGTTGGGGGGGCGCGTCTAGATACGCAGTATTTT. Translating gives CASSQVGGARLDTQYF. V gene TRBV3-1 (or the pseudogene TRBV3-2) combines with J gene TRBJ2-3; tentative D call: TRBD2 (7 bases). V dropped 1 base and J dropped 5 bases, with 16 bases sitting between them. Germline CDR1 LGHDT, CDR2 YNNKEL (reference sequence). This CDR3 is 16 amino acids long.

V gene TRBV2 combines with J gene TRBJ1-6; no reliable D call. The V gene lost 4 bases and the J gene lost 10 bases, with 11 bases spanning the gap. The CDR3 loop spans 13 amino acids. The germline CDR1 and CDR2 sequences are SNHLY and FYNNEI. The CDR3 DNA sequence: TGTGCCAGCAGTGTGGGCAGTTACTCACCCCTCCACTTT. It specifies CASSVGSYSPLHF.

The V and J genes are TRBV21-1 and TRBJ2-4; whether TRBD1, the table's D call, matches the DNA was not checked. TRBV21-1 corresponds to a pseudogene. The CDR3 runs to 16 residues. Written as DNA, the CDR3 is TGTGCCAGCATCCGGGACAGCCAACTAGCCAAAAACATTCAGTACTTC. Amino acid sequence: CASIRDSQLAKNIQYF.

The rearrangement joins TRBV4-2 to TRBJ1-1, with TRBD1 as a possible D gene (6 bases). The germline V gene encodes CDR1 LGHNA and CDR2 YNFKEQ. Trimming removed 2 bases from V and 0 bases from J, with 16 bases in between. The CDR3 contains 17 residues. CDR3 in amino acids: CASSQQLQGVMNTEAFF. CDR3 nucleotide sequence: TGTGCCAGCAGCCAACAACTACAGGGCGTTATGAACACTGAAGCTTTCTTT.

The count of this clone is one. This sequence joins TRBV25-1 and TRBJ1-4; D may be TRBD1 (5 bases). CDR3 length: 16 amino acids. Trimming removed 1 base at V and 0 bases at J, with 9 bases between. Germline CDR1 and CDR2: MGHDK and SYGVNS. CDR3 in amino acids: CASSEWGGATNEKLFF. The CDR3 DNA is TGTGCCAGCAGTGAATGGGGCGGGGCAACTAATGAAAAACTGTTTTTT.

This clone appeared once. This chain uses TRBV19 with TRBJ1-5; TRBD1 might be the D (6 bases). The CDR3 contains 14 residues. Germline V gene lookup returns CDR1 LNHDA and CDR2 SQIVND (reference sequence). V lost 1 base and J lost 5, with 9 bases in between. The CDR3 sequence: CASSIGQGYQPQHF. For the CDR3, the DNA is TGTGCCAGTAGTATAGGGCAGGGGTATCAGCCCCAGCATTTT.